Reported below is one TCR beta chain. What it recognizes is unknown. Patients selected for sequencing had displayed CD8+CD57+ cell expansion by flow cytometry. According to the study, genomic DNA was the template for TCR beta VDJ and CDR3 profiling. Each CDR3 protein is one row after TCRdb ran MiXCR on the reads. Of tens of thousands of distinct CDR3 sequences in the sample, 63% were seen once. This sample is part of a study of CD8+CD57+ T cells in acquired aplastic anemia. Study at large: On average, sorted CD4+ and CD8+ cells gave 3.2 ug of DNA. Regarding the study as a whole: Sharing between patients and controls was observed for twenty-nine CD8+ CDR3 sequences.

In germline, CDR1 is SNHLY, CDR2 FYNNEI. The CDR3 spans 15 residues. V was pared by 5 bases and J by 0 bases, with 5 bases of the junction left unmatched. The V call is TRBV2, the J call TRBJ2-3, with 7 nucleotides matching TRBD1. Sequenced input: sorted CD4+, CD8+, or CD8+CD57+ T cells (not recorded which) from PBMCs. The sequence was collected from a human donor with aplastic anemia. The CDR3 nucleotides read TGTGCCAGCAGTAGTCGACAGGGAAGCACAGATACGCAGTATTTT. This codes for CASSSRQGSTDTQYF. The whole variable domain, filled in from reference TRBV2 and TRBJ2-3, reads EPEVTQTPSHQVTQMGQEVILRCVPISNHLYFYWYRQILGQKVEFLVSFYNNEISEKSEIFDDQFSVERPDGSNFTLKIRSTKLEDSAMYFCASSSRQGSTDTQYFGPGTRLTVL.